Listed below are T cell receptor beta chains from one sample, sequenced in a study of cytomegalovirus exposure and HLA in healthy donors. The repertoire was sequenced with immunoSEQ multiplex PCR; TCRdb's copy has only in-frame clones and lacks some. The repertoire holds about 130,000 clones, with 74% as singletons. Sequencing was done on a sample of PBMCs. All receptors derive from a man younger than 35 in good health and CMV-seropositive. The CDR3 runs from the conserved cysteine through the conserved F or W. The order of the fields is clone size, D gene, V gene, J gene, CDR3 protein, CDR3 DNA. D genes are given only for firm matches. Some rows have no size entry. The others give once, few or many, or a class for an expanded clone.

>once|TRBD2|TRBV5-1|TRBJ2-7
CASSLRGGVEQYF
TGCGCCAGCAGCTTAAGGGGAGGGGTCGAGCAGTACTTC
>few|NA|TRBV28|TRBJ1-4
CASSLRGPVFNEKLFF
TGTGCCAGCAGCCTGCGGGGGCCAGTTTTTAATGAAAAACTGTTTTTT
>NA|NA|TRBV15|TRBJ2-7
CATGLGYEQYF
TGTGCTACCGGGCTGGGCTACGAGCAGTACTTC
>NA|TRBD1|TRBV28|TRBJ1-4
CASSLQGANEKLFF
TGTGCCAGCAGTTTACAGGGGGCGAATGAAAAACTGTTTTTT
>once|TRBD1|TRBV5-1|TRBJ1-2
CASSLIQGQGYTF
TGCGCCAGCAGCTTAATACAGGGGCAGGGCTACACCTTC
>few|NA|TRBV6-6|TRBJ2-5
CASRSSARVETQYF
TGTGCCAGCAGATCAAGTGCCAGGGTTGAGACCCAGTACTTC
>NA|TRBD2|TRBV10-1|TRBJ2-5
CASSAKRGQETQYF
TGCGCCAGCAGTGCAAAGCGGGGGCAAGAGACCCAGTACTTC
>NA|NA|TRBV7-9|TRBJ2-3
CASRKTGGTDTQYF
TGTGCCAGCAGGAAGACAGGTGGCACAGATACGCAGTATTTT
>NA|NA|TRBV7-9|TRBJ1-2
CASSSEALISHGYTF
TGTGCCAGCAGCTCTGAGGCTTTAATTTCGCATGGCTACACCTTC
>few|TRBD1|TRBV10-3|TRBJ2-7
CAISLGQGGEQYF
TGTGCCATCAGTTTGGGACAGGGAGGCGAGCAGTACTTC
>NA|TRBD2|TRBV4-3|TRBJ2-1
CASSRTGLAAASYNEQFF
TGCGCCAGCAGCCGGACGGGACTAGCGGCCGCTTCTTACAATGAGCAGTTCTTC
>NA|NA|TRBV6-1|TRBJ1-2
CASALNLGGNYGYTF
TGTGCCAGCGCTTTAAACTTGGGGGGTAACTATGGCTACACCTTC
>NA|TRBD1|TRBV27|TRBJ1-2
CASSRITGARGYTF
TGTGCCAGCAGCCGAATCACAGGGGCGCGTGGCTACACCTTC
>NA|TRBD2|TRBV5-1|TRBJ2-7
CASTPGPAGGPYEQYF
TGCGCCAGCACCCCCGGTCCAGCGGGGGGGCCTTACGAGCAGTACTTC
>NA|TRBD1|TRBV7-6|TRBJ2-1
CASSSGTGFYEQFF
TGTGCCAGCAGCTCCGGGACAGGGTTCTATGAGCAGTTCTTC
>NA|NA|TRBV10-1|TRBJ1-2
CASSESLSSEGYTF
TGCGCCAGCAGTGAGTCGTTGTCTTCTGAGGGCTACACCTTC
>NA|NA|TRBV2|TRBJ1-4
CASSEAVGLVEKLFF
TGTGCCAGCAGTGAAGCGGTGGGGCTGGTTGAAAAACTGTTTTTT
>NA|NA|TRBV27|TRBJ1-2
CASSPNRDYYVYTF
TGTGCCAGCAGTCCGAACAGGGATTATTACGTCTACACCTTC
>NA|TRBD1|TRBV5-1|TRBJ1-4
CASSRTGQGDEKLFF
TGCGCCAGCAGCCGCACGGGACAGGGGGATGAAAAACTGTTTTTT
>NA|TRBD1|TRBV7-2|TRBJ2-7
CASSRDRGEQYF
TGTGCCAGCAGCCGAGACAGGGGCGAGCAGTACTTC
>NA|TRBD1|TRBV5-1|TRBJ2-7
CASSIRQGSTYEQYF
TGCGCCAGCAGCATCCGACAGGGGTCAACCTACGAGCAGTACTTC
>NA|NA|TRBV10-1|TRBJ2-3
CASSVPGSDTQYF
TGCGCCAGCAGTGTACCAGGGTCAGATACGCAGTATTTT
>NA|NA|TRBV14|TRBJ2-1
CASSPELNNEQFF
TGTGCCAGCAGCCCTGAACTTAACAATGAGCAGTTCTTC
>NA|NA|TRBV11-2|TRBJ1-1
CASSLIKNTEAFF
TGTGCCAGCAGCTTAATAAAGAACACTGAAGCTTTCTTT
>NA|NA|TRBV5-1|TRBJ1-6
CASSLDGDSPLHF
TGCGCCAGCAGCTTGGACGGAGATTCACCCCTCCACTTT
>NA|TRBD2|TRBV4-1|TRBJ2-3
CASSQDGSGGFTDTQYF
TGCGCCAGCAGCCAAGACGGGAGCGGGGGCTTCACAGATACGCAGTATTTT
>once|TRBD2|TRBV28|TRBJ2-3
CASSTGGRNTQYF
TGTGCCAGCAGTACGGGGGGAAGGAATACGCAGTATTTT
>once|NA|TRBV19|TRBJ2-1
CASSSFYNEQFF
TGTGCCAGTAGTTCCTTTTACAATGAGCAGTTCTTC
>NA|TRBD1|TRBV19|TRBJ1-2
CASSINRGLGYTF
TGTGCCAGTAGTATCAACAGGGGGCTTGGCTACACCTTC
>NA|NA|TRBV4-3|TRBJ1-2
CASSQGIRPGQNYGYTF
TGCGCCAGCAGCCAAGGGATCCGACCTGGACAGAACTATGGCTACACCTTC
>NA|TRBD1|TRBV7-2|TRBJ2-7
CASSSVGTEHYEQYF
TGTGCCAGCAGCTCCGTCGGGACAGAACACTACGAGCAGTACTTC
>once|TRBD1|TRBV12-5|TRBJ2-5
CASGLGDSLFGETQYF
TGTGCTAGTGGTTTGGGGGACAGTCTTTTCGGAGAGACCCAGTACTTC
>NA|NA|TRBV18|TRBJ2-6
CASSPLSGANVLTF
TGTGCCAGCTCACCCCTCTCTGGGGCCAACGTCCTGACTTTC
>few|TRBD2|TRBV7-6|TRBJ2-7
CASSLPESAGGVGEQYF
TGTGCCAGCAGCTTACCAGAGTCGGCGGGAGGGGTGGGCGAGCAGTACTTC
>NA|TRBD1|TRBV16|TRBJ2-1
CASSRGSGGLYNEQFF
TGTGCCAGCAGCCGTGGCTCAGGGGGCTTATACAATGAGCAGTTCTTC
>few|NA|TRBV4-2|TRBJ1-1
CASSQPRTGLNTEAFF
TGTGCCAGCAGCCAGCCGAGAACAGGATTGAACACTGAAGCTTTCTTT
>NA|TRBD1|TRBV5-6|TRBJ2-3
CASSRWDRDTDTQYF
TGTGCCAGCAGCCGGTGGGACAGGGACACAGATACGCAGTATTTT
>few|TRBD1|TRBV4-1|TRBJ2-2
CASSQAGTGAGELFF
TGCGCCAGCAGCCAGGCCGGGACAGGGGCCGGGGAGCTGTTTTTT
>NA|TRBD2|TRBV5-4|TRBJ2-1
CASSLAAASGHEQFF
TGTGCCAGCAGCTTGGCCGCGGCTAGCGGGCATGAGCAGTTCTTC
>NA|TRBD2|TRBV19|TRBJ2-7
CASSPGLEYEQYF
TGTGCCAGTAGTCCGGGACTAGAATACGAGCAGTACTTC
>few|NA|TRBV5-1|TRBJ2-3
CASSLGHSTDTQYF
TGCGCCAGCAGCTTGGGACATAGCACAGATACGCAGTATTTT
>NA|NA|TRBV19|TRBJ1-1
CASSVGGSDTEAFF
TGTGCCAGTAGTGTTGGGGGCTCGGACACTGAAGCTTTCTTT
>NA|TRBD1|TRBV19|TRBJ1-5
CASSPDRVYQPQHF
TGTGCCAGTAGTCCGGACAGGGTGTATCAGCCCCAGCATTTT
>NA|TRBD1|TRBV15|TRBJ1-5
CATSGGTGGQPQHF
TGTGCCACCAGCGGAGGGACAGGGGGACAGCCCCAGCATTTT